The clone carrying this T cell receptor beta chain was observed a handful of times. The germline CDR1 and CDR2 sequences are MNHEY and SVGAGI. Trimming shortened V by 2 bases and J by 8 bases, and 10 bases separated the two germline ends. CDR3 size: 13 residues. The sample comes from a study of blood T cell repertoires in COVID-19. Background on the study: The United States, Italy and Spain provided the acute and convalescent COVID-19 samples. T cells, B-cell-depleted T cells, or PBMCs supplied cDNA or gDNA.

Per the original data handling: Estimation of nucleated cell counts relied on the amplification of reference gene primers. Measured with immunoSEQ multiplex PCR; TCRdb has only the in-frame clones, and not every one. That table furnishes V, J and clone size, whereas the DNA furnished D and trimming. The sample carries around 290,000 clones, about 89% recorded once. The sequence was collected from a man between 35 and 55 years old with acute or convalescent COVID-19. The chain is built from TRBV6-5 and TRBJ2-1, with D possibly TRBD1 on 7 matching bases. The specimen sequenced was peripheral blood. The CDR3: CASSYGGGDEQFF. The CDR3 DNA reads as TGTGCCAGCAGTTACGGAGGGGGCGATGAGCAGTTCTTC.